This is a list of T cell receptor beta chains from one sample in a study of blood T cell repertoires in COVID-19. Profiled with immunoSEQ multiplex PCR; TCRdb holds only in-frame clones, not every one. The sample lists about 260,000 clones; about four fifths were seen once. Material: peripheral blood. The origin of the receptors is a woman aged 50 to 60 who had recovered from COVID-19. Each CDR3 is given with its conserved first and last residue. The order of the fields is clone size, D gene, V gene, J gene, CDR3 protein, CDR3 DNA. The D gene is left open where the match is weak. Not every row has a clone size; where given, it reads once, few, many or a size class.

few	.	TRBV9	TRBJ2-1	CASSPPARHNEQFF	TGTGCCAGCAGCCCTCCGGCCAGGCACAATGAGCAGTTCTTC
.	TRBD2	TRBV7-2	TRBJ2-5	CASSNSPRGAQYF	TGTGCCAGCAGCAACTCCCCCCGGGGGGCCCAGTACTTC
.	TRBD2	TRBV9	TRBJ2-5	CASSVVVAGGQETQYF	TGTGCCAGCAGCGTAGTGGTAGCGGGGGGACAAGAGACCCAGTACTTC
.	.	TRBV5-5	TRBJ1-4	CASSLLGTPEKLFF	TGTGCCAGCAGCTTACTCGGGACTCCGGAAAAACTGTTTTTT
.	.	TRBV5-1	TRBJ2-7	CASSLARGVDEQYF	TGCGCCAGCAGCTTGGCCAGGGGAGTCGACGAGCAGTACTTC
.	TRBD1	TRBV6-5	TRBJ1-2	CASSTTGGLVGYTF	TGTGCCAGCAGTACGACAGGGGGGCTAGTCGGCTACACCTTC
.	TRBD2	TRBV15	TRBJ2-1	CATSGALLAGRAYNEQFF	TGTGCCACCAGCGGAGCGTTATTAGCGGGAAGGGCTTACAATGAGCAGTTCTTC
.	.	TRBV5-3	TRBJ2-7	CARNQNLRTRTEGNF	TGTGCCAGAAACCAGAATTTAAGGACACGAACCGAAGGAAACTTC
.	.	TRBV7-9	TRBJ1-2	CASSHPTGVTYTF	TGTGCCAGCAGCCACCCCACGGGAGTTACCTACACCTTC
.	.	TRBV30	TRBJ1-5	CAWSFQVDQPQHF	TGTGCCTGGAGCTTTCAGGTTGATCAGCCCCAGCATTTT
.	.	TRBV19	TRBJ1-3	CASSIPSGTGNTIYF	TGTGCCAGTAGTATCCCATCAGGGACTGGAAACACCATATATTTT
.	.	TRBV23-1	TRBJ2-7	CASSQWRDQVISHLEQYF	TGCGCCAGCAGTCAATGGCGAGACCAGGTCATATCCCACCTCGAGCAGTACTTC
.	TRBD2	TRBV14	TRBJ2-1	CASSPGLAGVANRPFF	TGTGCCAGCAGCCCGGGACTAGCGGGAGTAGCTAATCGTCCGTTCTTC
.	TRBD1	TRBV5-1	TRBJ1-1	CASSLTGDPVLPEAFF	TGCGCCAGCAGCTTGACAGGGGACCCTGTCCTTCCTGAAGCTTTCTTT
.	TRBD1	TRBV6-6	TRBJ1-6	CASSHRGQENSYNSPLHF	TGTGCCAGCAGTCACCGCGGACAGGAGAACTCTTATAATTCACCCCTCCACTTT
few	.	TRBV4-1	TRBJ1-2	CASSHPRGRPYYGYTF	TGCGCCAGCAGCCACCCCCGTGGGAGGCCCTACTATGGCTACACCTTC
once	TRBD1	TRBV30	TRBJ1-4	CAWSHGTGVGEKLFF	TGTGCCTGGAGTCATGGGACAGGGGTCGGTGAAAAACTGTTTTTT
.	TRBD1	TRBV6-2/TRBV6-3	TRBJ2-2	CASSRQGSTGELFF	TGTGCCAGCAGTCGACAGGGGAGCACCGGGGAGCTGTTTTTT
.	.	TRBV9	TRBJ1-5	CASSGGNSNQPQHF	TGTGCCAGCAGTGGGGGGAATAGCAATCAGCCCCAGCATTTT
.	TRBD2	TRBV10-3	TRBJ2-1	CATVAGGIYNEQFF	TGTGCCACCGTAGCGGGGGGAATCTACAATGAGCAGTTCTTC
.	.	TRBV2	TRBJ1-6	CASSVGGKPPLHF	TGTGCCAGCAGTGTCGGGGGTAAGCCACCCCTCCACTTT
.	.	TRBV7-9	TRBJ2-1	CASSLVGGSYNEQFF	TGTGCCAGCAGCTTAGTAGGCGGCTCCTACAATGAGCAGTTCTTC
.	.	TRBV7-2	TRBJ2-1	CASSAVPGFDYEQFF	TGTGCCAGCAGCGCTGTACCAGGGTTCGACTATGAGCAGTTCTTC
few	.	TRBV7-2	TRBJ1-2	CASRWTGNYGYTF	TGTGCCAGCAGATGGACGGGGAACTATGGCTACACCTTC
.	.	TRBV3-1/TRBV3-2	TRBJ1-5	CASSPAWGRLSGNQPQHF	TGTGCCAGCAGCCCCGCGTGGGGGCGCTTAAGTGGCAATCAGCCCCAGCATTTT
once	.	TRBV3-1/TRBV3-2	TRBJ2-7	CASSQASVGSEQYF	TGTGCCAGCAGCCAAGCAAGCGTTGGGAGCGAGCAGTACTTC
.	TRBD1	TRBV19	TRBJ2-3	CASRRTGGTDTQYF	TGTGCCAGTAGAAGGACAGGGGGAACAGATACGCAGTATTTT
.	TRBD1	TRBV9	TRBJ2-7	CASSPGQGGGYEQYF	TGTGCCAGCAGCCCGGGACAGGGAGGGGGCTACGAGCAGTACTTC
many	.	TRBV19	TRBJ2-7	CASNQGLGEQYF	TGTGCCAGTAACCAGGGGTTGGGCGAGCAGTACTTC
.	.	TRBV30	TRBJ1-1	CAWRRTLNTEAFF	TGTGCCTGGAGGCGGACATTGAACACTGAAGCTTTCTTT
.	TRBD1	TRBV28	TRBJ2-7	CASSRPGTGPSSYEQYF	TGTGCCAGCAGCCGTCCCGGGACAGGTCCGAGCTCCTACGAGCAGTACTTC
once	.	TRBV7-2	TRBJ1-5	CASSLAGAVQPQHF	TGTGCCAGCAGCCTTGCGGGGGCAGTTCAGCCCCAGCATTTT